The present entry profiles one TCR beta chain with its context. The antigen is undetermined. This sample is part of a study of T-cell memory formation after mild COVID-19. Study-level background: Across donors, TCR clusters were largely donor specific.

The CDR3 runs to 14 residues. From germline, CDR1 is SQVTM and CDR2 ANQGSEA. V was clipped by 4 bases and J by 10 bases, with 20 bases between them. One entry per CDR3 protein results from TCRdb running MiXCR on the 5' RACE reads. In the table there are 100,000 to 150,000 distinct CDR3 sequences, more than 15% of which are singletons. Notes on the study in general: Confirmation was lacking for SARS-CoV-2 specificity of second-wave clones that peaked on day 37. Shrinking CD4+ clones were chiefly CM and EM; CD8+ ones were chiefly EMRA. Later expanders leaned toward CD4+, whereas clones contracting from day 15 to 85 were balanced CD4/CD8.

The chain links TRBV29-1 to TRBJ2-1; possible D gene TRBD1, 6 bases. The sequencing input was PBMCs or a T cell subset sorted from them (not recorded which). The receptor was derived from an adult woman who had mild COVID-19 (a few samples of this study predate the infection). Cell type and time point are not known. This CDR3 is CSVVNLASGTEQFF. CDR3 DNA sequence: TGCAGCGTTGTAAACCTGGCCTCTGGGACAGAGCAGTTCTTC.